Listed below are T cell receptor beta chains from one sample, sequenced in a study of blood T cell repertoires in COVID-19. Measured with immunoSEQ multiplex PCR; TCRdb has only the in-frame clones, and not every one. Of some 300,000 clones in the sample, around four fifths are singletons; the top ten hold around 4.2%. Sequenced: peripheral blood. The receptors originated from a woman in her forties or fifties with active or convalescent COVID-19. The conserved cysteine and the conserved F or W are not part of the CDR3 here. A D gene is named only where the DNA matches it firmly.

v_call: TRBV18
j_call: TRBJ2-2
d_call: .
cdr3_aa: ASSPPLNTGELF

v_call: TRBV12-3/TRBV12-4
j_call: TRBJ1-5
d_call: .
cdr3_aa: ASSRTSNQPQH

v_call: TRBV9
j_call: TRBJ2-3
d_call: .
cdr3_aa: ASSVDHGRVTDTQY

v_call: TRBV2
j_call: TRBJ1-1
d_call: .
cdr3_aa: ASNAEGLQNTEAF

v_call: TRBV4-1
j_call: TRBJ2-2
d_call: .
cdr3_aa: ASSRRDFNTGELF

v_call: TRBV10-3
j_call: TRBJ2-3
d_call: .
cdr3_aa: AISRGMNTDTQY

v_call: TRBV5-1
j_call: TRBJ2-7
d_call: TRBD2
cdr3_aa: ASSQGTSGNYEQY

v_call: TRBV5-6
j_call: TRBJ1-1
d_call: .
cdr3_aa: ASSLGQEAF

v_call: TRBV7-9
j_call: TRBJ1-2
d_call: TRBD1
cdr3_aa: ASSPRDSSAYGYT

v_call: TRBV6-5
j_call: TRBJ2-7
d_call: .
cdr3_aa: ASTPADGGEQY

v_call: TRBV5-1
j_call: TRBJ2-7
d_call: TRBD2
cdr3_aa: ASSSKTAGFYEQY

v_call: TRBV28
j_call: TRBJ2-6
d_call: .
cdr3_aa: ASSTPGSGANVLT

v_call: TRBV7-2
j_call: TRBJ2-3
d_call: .
cdr3_aa: ASSFGTRGTDTQY

v_call: TRBV29-1
j_call: TRBJ2-2
d_call: TRBD1
cdr3_aa: SVDNQQGAGELF

v_call: TRBV4-2
j_call: TRBJ2-2
d_call: .
cdr3_aa: ASSLLPNLKYDTGELF

v_call: TRBV2
j_call: TRBJ2-5
d_call: TRBD2
cdr3_aa: ASSEAPLAGGGETQY

v_call: TRBV9
j_call: TRBJ2-3
d_call: TRBD1
cdr3_aa: ASSVGGTGTVTDTQY

v_call: TRBV11-2
j_call: TRBJ2-1
d_call: TRBD2
cdr3_aa: ASSSISGRRYNEQF

v_call: TRBV27
j_call: TRBJ2-7
d_call: TRBD2
cdr3_aa: ASSSRREPVGEQY

v_call: TRBV5-5
j_call: TRBJ2-7
d_call: TRBD1
cdr3_aa: ASSSGQGRREQY

v_call: TRBV15
j_call: TRBJ2-1
d_call: TRBD1
cdr3_aa: ATSRPGGAGNEQF

v_call: TRBV6-5
j_call: TRBJ1-2
d_call: TRBD1
cdr3_aa: ASSQDRGNYGYT

v_call: TRBV27
j_call: TRBJ1-1
d_call: TRBD1
cdr3_aa: ASSLYQYLWTGGRYTEAF

v_call: TRBV5-8
j_call: TRBJ2-3
d_call: TRBD2
cdr3_aa: ASSPGPTSDDSTDTQY

v_call: TRBV5-1
j_call: TRBJ2-5
d_call: .
cdr3_aa: ASSLALGPQETQY

v_call: TRBV28
j_call: TRBJ2-3
d_call: .
cdr3_aa: ASSLVAANTDTQY

v_call: TRBV6-5
j_call: TRBJ2-5
d_call: .
cdr3_aa: ASARMDRSGETQY

v_call: TRBV28
j_call: TRBJ2-1
d_call: .
cdr3_aa: ASSLGGGYNEQF

v_call: TRBV3-1/TRBV3-2
j_call: TRBJ1-1
d_call: .
cdr3_aa: ASSQSHGTLGAF

v_call: TRBV7-9
j_call: TRBJ1-3
d_call: .
cdr3_aa: ASSPRINSGNTIY

v_call: TRBV5-1
j_call: TRBJ2-6
d_call: .
cdr3_aa: ASSRGQTGANVLT

v_call: TRBV7-6
j_call: TRBJ2-3
d_call: TRBD1
cdr3_aa: ASSMDGTSGGRGQAFADTQY

v_call: TRBV6-5
j_call: TRBJ2-7
d_call: TRBD1
cdr3_aa: ASGTGGEGEQY

v_call: TRBV7-8
j_call: TRBJ1-1
d_call: .
cdr3_aa: ASSQSRDLNTEAF

v_call: TRBV5-4
j_call: TRBJ1-1
d_call: .
cdr3_aa: ASSLGQILNTEAF

v_call: TRBV2
j_call: TRBJ2-6
d_call: TRBD1
cdr3_aa: ACTGGARVSGANVLT

v_call: TRBV6-6
j_call: TRBJ1-4
d_call: .
cdr3_aa: ASRRTDTNEKLF

v_call: TRBV7-9
j_call: TRBJ1-6
d_call: .
cdr3_aa: ASSLSTGGLGPPLH

v_call: TRBV18
j_call: TRBJ1-6
d_call: TRBD1
cdr3_aa: ASSRDRGNSPLH

v_call: TRBV19
j_call: TRBJ2-3
d_call: .
cdr3_aa: ASSIDHGRTSTDTQY

v_call: TRBV4-1
j_call: TRBJ2-1
d_call: .
cdr3_aa: ASSASFWGAYNEQF

v_call: TRBV28
j_call: TRBJ2-2
d_call: TRBD1
cdr3_aa: ASSRTGGNTGELF

v_call: TRBV30
j_call: TRBJ1-5
d_call: .
cdr3_aa: AWSVLLSQPQH

v_call: TRBV12-3/TRBV12-4
j_call: TRBJ1-2
d_call: .
cdr3_aa: ASSLEGLYGYT

v_call: TRBV3-1/TRBV3-2
j_call: TRBJ2-1
d_call: .
cdr3_aa: ASSPRGSEQF

v_call: TRBV6-6
j_call: TRBJ1-6
d_call: .
cdr3_aa: ASRPSGSSYNSPLH

v_call: TRBV28
j_call: TRBJ1-3
d_call: .
cdr3_aa: ASRGRGSLSGNTIY

v_call: TRBV4-1
j_call: TRBJ2-7
d_call: TRBD2
cdr3_aa: ASSRLAGQYEQY

v_call: TRBV19
j_call: TRBJ2-1
d_call: .
cdr3_aa: ASSRGDIYNEQF

v_call: TRBV2
j_call: TRBJ1-1
d_call: .
cdr3_aa: ASTPWALDTEAF

v_call: TRBV7-9
j_call: TRBJ2-7
d_call: .
cdr3_aa: ASSLSLRAYEQY

v_call: TRBV7-9
j_call: TRBJ1-3
d_call: .
cdr3_aa: VVRGSSGNTIY

v_call: TRBV27
j_call: TRBJ2-2
d_call: .
cdr3_aa: ASSWRNTGELF

v_call: TRBV18
j_call: TRBJ2-5
d_call: .
cdr3_aa: ASSPRGPGEETQY